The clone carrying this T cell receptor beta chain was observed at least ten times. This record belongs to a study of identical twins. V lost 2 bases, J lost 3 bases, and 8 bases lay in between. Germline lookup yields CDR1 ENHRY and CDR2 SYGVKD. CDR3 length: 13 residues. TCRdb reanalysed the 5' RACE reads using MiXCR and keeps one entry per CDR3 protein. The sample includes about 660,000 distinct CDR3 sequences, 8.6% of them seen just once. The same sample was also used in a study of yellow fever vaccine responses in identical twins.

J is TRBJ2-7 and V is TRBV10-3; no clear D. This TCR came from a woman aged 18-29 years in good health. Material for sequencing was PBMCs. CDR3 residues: CAISEGANYEQYF. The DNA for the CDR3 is TGTGCCATCAGTGAGGGCGCCAACTACGAGCAGTACTTC.